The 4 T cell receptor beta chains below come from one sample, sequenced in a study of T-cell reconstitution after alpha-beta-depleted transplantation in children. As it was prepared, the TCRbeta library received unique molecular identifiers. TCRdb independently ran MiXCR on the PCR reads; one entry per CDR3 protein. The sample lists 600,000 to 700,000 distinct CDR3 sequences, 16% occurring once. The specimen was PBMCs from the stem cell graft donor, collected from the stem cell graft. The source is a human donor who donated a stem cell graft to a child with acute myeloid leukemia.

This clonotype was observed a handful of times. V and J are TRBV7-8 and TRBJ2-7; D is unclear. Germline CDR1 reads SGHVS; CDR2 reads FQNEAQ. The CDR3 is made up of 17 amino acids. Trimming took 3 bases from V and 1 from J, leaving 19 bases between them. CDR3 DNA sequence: TGTGCCAGCAGCTTCAGCCGGCAGCCCCTTACATCCTACGAGCAGTACTTC. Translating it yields CASSFSRQPLTSYEQYF. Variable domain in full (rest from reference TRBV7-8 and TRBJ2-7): GAGVSQSPRYKVAKRGQDVALRCDPISGHVSLFWYQQALGQGPEFLTYFQNEAQLDKSGLPSDRFFAERPEGSVSTLKIQRTQQEDSAVYLCASSFSRQPLTSYEQYFGPGTRLTVT.

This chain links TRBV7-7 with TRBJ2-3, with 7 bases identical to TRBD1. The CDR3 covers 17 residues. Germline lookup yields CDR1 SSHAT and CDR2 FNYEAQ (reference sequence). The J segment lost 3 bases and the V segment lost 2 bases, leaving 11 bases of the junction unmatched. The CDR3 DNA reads TGTGCCAGCAGCTTATCGGGCACCAGGGGGTCGACAGATACGCAGTATTTT. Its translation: CASSLSGTRGSTDTQYF. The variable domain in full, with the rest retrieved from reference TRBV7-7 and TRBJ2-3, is GAGVSQSPRYKVTKRGQDVTLRCDPISSHATLYWYQQALGQGPEFLTYFNYEAQPDKSGLPSDRFSAERPEGSISTLTIQRTEQRDSAMYRCASSLSGTRGSTDTQYFGPGTRLTVL.

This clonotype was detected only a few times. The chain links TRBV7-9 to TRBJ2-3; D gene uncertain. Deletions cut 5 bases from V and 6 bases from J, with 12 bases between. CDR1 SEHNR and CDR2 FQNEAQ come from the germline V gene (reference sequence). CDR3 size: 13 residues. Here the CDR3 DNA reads TGTGCCAGCAGCCCCCGCCATGGGGATACGCAGTATTTT. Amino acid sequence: CASSPRHGDTQYF. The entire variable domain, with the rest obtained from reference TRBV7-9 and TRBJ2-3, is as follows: DTGVSQNPRHKITKRGQNVTFRCDPISEHNRLYWYRQTLGQGPEFLTYFQNEAQLEKSRLLSDRFSAERPKGSFSTLEIQRTEQGDSAMYLCASSPRHGDTQYFGPGTRLTVL.

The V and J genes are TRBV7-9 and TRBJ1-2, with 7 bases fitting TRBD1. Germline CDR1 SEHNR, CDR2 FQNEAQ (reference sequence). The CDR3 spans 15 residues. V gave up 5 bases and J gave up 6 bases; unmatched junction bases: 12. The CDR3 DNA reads TGTGCCAGCAGCGCCTCGACAGGGACTTTGAATGGCTACACCTTC. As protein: CASSASTGTLNGYTF. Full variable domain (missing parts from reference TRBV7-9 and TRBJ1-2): DTGVSQNPRHKITKRGQNVTFRCDPISEHNRLYWYRQTLGQGPEFLTYFQNEAQLEKSRLLSDRFSAERPKGSFSTLEIQRTEQGDSAMYLCASSASTGTLNGYTFGSGTRLTVV.